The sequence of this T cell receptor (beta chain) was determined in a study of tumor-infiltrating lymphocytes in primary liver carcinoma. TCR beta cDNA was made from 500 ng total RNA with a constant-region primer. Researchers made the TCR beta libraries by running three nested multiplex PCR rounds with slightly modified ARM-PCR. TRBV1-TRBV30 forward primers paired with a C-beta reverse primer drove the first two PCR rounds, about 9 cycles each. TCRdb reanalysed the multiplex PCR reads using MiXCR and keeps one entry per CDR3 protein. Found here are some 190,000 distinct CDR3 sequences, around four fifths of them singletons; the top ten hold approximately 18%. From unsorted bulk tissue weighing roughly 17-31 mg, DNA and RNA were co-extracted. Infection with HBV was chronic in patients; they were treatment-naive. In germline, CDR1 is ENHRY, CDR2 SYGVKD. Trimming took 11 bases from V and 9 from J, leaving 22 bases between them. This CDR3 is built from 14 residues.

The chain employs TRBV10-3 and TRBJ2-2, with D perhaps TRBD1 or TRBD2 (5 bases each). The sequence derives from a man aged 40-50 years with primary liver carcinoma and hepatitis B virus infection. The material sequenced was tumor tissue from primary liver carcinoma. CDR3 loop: CAVQLIGGTWELFF. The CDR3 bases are TGTGCCGTACAACTAATTGGGGGAACTTGGGAGCTGTTTTTT.